The next 12 T cell receptor beta chains were all read from a single sample in a study of tumor-infiltrating lymphocytes in primary liver carcinoma. A constant-region primer served to make TCR beta cDNA from roughly 500 ng total RNA. A slightly modified ARM-PCR protocol with three nested multiplex PCR rounds produced these TCR beta libraries. The study ran its first two PCR rounds for around 9 cycles each, using TRBV1-TRBV30 forward primers and a C-beta reverse primer. One entry per CDR3 protein, called by TCRdb with MiXCR from the multiplex PCR reads. Among fewer than 400,000 distinct CDR3 sequences, 55% to 65% were seen once, and the ten largest hold roughly 9%. The researchers obtained blood RNA from unsorted whole blood and also extracted germline DNA. What was sequenced was peripheral blood. All receptors come from a man in his forties or fifties with primary liver carcinoma and hepatitis B virus infection.

As regards this clonotype: A single base separates this from a much larger clone, so it may be a read error. This sequence joins TRBV6-5 and TRBJ1-1, with 11 nucleotides matching TRBD1. The V and J ends lost 7 bases and 11 bases, in that order; junction bases with no gene match: 15. The CDR3 spans 15 residues. Germline V gives CDR1 MNHEY, CDR2 SVGAGI. This CDR3 reads CASIPAGTGGVGAFF. The CDR3 coding sequence is TGTGCCAGCATACCCGCCGGGACAGGGGGAGTTGGGGCTTTCTTT.

In the case of this clonotype: Its ends do not fully match the called genes, so a read error is possible. The chain employs TRBV14 and TRBJ2-7; TRBD2 aligns across 9 bases. Germline CDR1 is SGHDN and CDR2 is FVKESK. The CDR3 is made up of 15 amino acids. CDR3 protein: CASSPLREGRYERYF. CDR3 coding DNA: TGTGCCAGCAGCCCCCTGCGGGAGGGCCGTTACGAGCGGTACTTC.

A note on this clonotype: A much larger clone is a single base away; this may be a read error. Here the CDR3 omits its conserved ending phenylalanine or tryptophan, so a read error is the likely source. This chain joins TRBV25-1 and TRBJ1-2, with D uncertain. The V gene lost 4 bases and the J gene lost 5 bases, with 8 bases spanning the gap. The CDR3 consists of 12 residues. In germline, CDR1 is MGHDK, CDR2 SYGVNS. The CDR3 nucleotides read TGTGCCAGCAGTGGAAGAGCTTATGGCTACACCATC. It codes for CASSGRAYGYTI.

With respect to this clonotype: A much larger clone differs from this one at a single base, so this may be a read error. V usage is TRBV6-2 or TRBV6-3 and J usage is TRBJ2-1, with 9 bases matching TRBD2. The CDR3 spans 14 residues. Trimming at V came to 6 bases and at J to 9 bases, leaving 9 bases not matched to a gene. The germline CDR1 and CDR2 sequences are MNHEY and SVGEGT. The CDR3 DNA reads as TGTGCCAGCAGCCGTAGCGGGAGTGATGGTGAGCAGTTCTTC. Protein product: CASSRSGSDGEQFF.

This chain uses TRBV11-3 with TRBJ2-7, with 7 bases lining up with TRBD1. V was pared by 6 bases and J by 7 bases, with 9 bases of the junction left unmatched. From germline, CDR1 is SGHNT and CDR2 YENEEA. This CDR3 contains 13 residues. CDR3: CASSMTGIGEQYF. The CDR3 DNA reads as TGTGCCAGCAGTATGACAGGGATTGGGGAGCAGTACTTC. The full variable domain, rest sourced from reference TRBV11-3 and TRBJ2-7, is EAGVVQSPRYKIIEKKQPVAFWCNPISGHNTLYWYLQNLGQGPELLIRYENEEAVDDSQLPKDRFSAERLKGVDSTLKIQPAELGDSAVYLCASSMTGIGEQYFGPGTRLTVT.

In this sample, this clonotype turned up many times. The genes are TRBV6-2 or TRBV6-3 and TRBJ2-4; D is ambiguous. CDR3 length: 13 residues. V was clipped by 10 bases and J by 8 bases, with 18 bases between them. Germline CDR1 is MNHEY and CDR2 is SVGEGT. The DNA for the CDR3 is TGTGCCACCGCTCGCCACTACCCTGACATTCAGTACTTC. It codes for CATARHYPDIQYF.

As concerns this clonotype: This may arise from a read error, as a much more abundant clone is one base away. V is TRBV14 and J is TRBJ2-2; D is ambiguous. Germline CDR1 reads SGHDN; CDR2 reads FVKESK. V lost 7 bases, J lost 7 bases, and 7 bases lay in between. This CDR3 has 11 amino acids. The CDR3 DNA is TGTGCCAGCAACACCTACGGGGAGCTGTTTTTT. Protein product: CASNTYGELFF.

A remark on this clonotype: This may be a read error, as it is one base from a much larger clone. This rearrangement joins TRBV4-1 to TRBJ2-1; D remains ambiguous. Trimming removed 1 base from V and 0 bases from J, with 13 bases in between. Germline CDR1 and CDR2: MGHRA and YSYEKL. CDR3 length: 17 residues. The CDR3 loop reads CASSQVEWATSYNEQFF. The CDR3 nucleotides read TGCGCCAGCAGCCAAGTGGAGTGGGCGACCTCCTACAATGAGCAGTTCTTC.

Of note for this clonotype: One base away lies a much larger clone, so this may be a sequencing read error. The genes are TRBV6-2 or TRBV6-3 and TRBJ2-5, with TRBD1 identical over 7 bases. The germline V gene encodes CDR1 MNHEY and CDR2 SVGEGT. The CDR3 contains 15 residues. J was trimmed by 5 bases and V by 10 bases; bases with no gene match: 16. The CDR3 protein is CANRPTTGKSETQYF. CDR3 nucleotide sequence: TGTGCCAACAGACCCACGACAGGGAAGTCCGAGACCCAGTACTTC.

This clonotype has a handful of counts. V usage is TRBV5-1 and J usage is TRBJ2-3; TRBD2 aligns across 7 bases. The CDR3 sequence is 16 residues long. The V segment lost 0 bases and the J segment 9 bases; nucleotides outside the gene matches: 13. CDR1 SGHRS and CDR2 YFSETQ come from the germline V gene. CDR3 protein: CASSLGRGSAGYTQYF. CDR3 DNA: TGCGCCAGCAGCTTGGGACGGGGATCAGCGGGGTACACGCAGTATTTT.

Concerning this clonotype: A read error is possible here, since a much larger clone lies one base away. The chain recombines TRBV6-1 with TRBJ1-2; D is ambiguous. This CDR3 has 12 residues. CDR1 MNHNS and CDR2 SASEGT come from the germline V gene. The CDR3 sequence: CASREGWGGYPF. The CDR3 DNA follows: TGTGCCAGCAGGGAGGGCTGGGGTGGCTACCCCTTC.

The table lists this clonotype with many counts. The chain carries TRBV5-4 and TRBJ2-1; unclear D gene. Per germline, CDR1 SGHNT and CDR2 YYREEE (reference sequence). The V end lost 4 bases, the J end lost 5 bases, and 4 bases lay between the germline ends. CDR3 length: 11 residues. The DNA of the CDR3 is TGTGCCAGCAGCGGGGACAATGAGCAGTTCTTC. It translates to CASSGDNEQFF.